This T cell receptor (beta chain) was sequenced for a study of blood T cell repertoires in COVID-19. Some clones are missing from TCRdb's copy, which holds only in-frame ones; the method was immunoSEQ multiplex PCR. This table holds approximately 210,000 clones, 92% found once. The sequenced sample was peripheral blood. The clonotype comes from a young man with acute or convalescent COVID-19.

CDR3 protein: CASSPAGAGELFF. CDR3 sequence (DNA): TGCGCCAGCAGCCCCGCGGGGGCCGGGGAGCTGTTTTTT. This chain joins TRBV5-1 and TRBJ2-2; 7 nucleotides agree with TRBD2. Losses at the gene ends were 4 bases for V and 6 bases for J; bases not matched to a gene: 3. The germline gives CDR1 SGHRS, CDR2 YFSETQ. The CDR3 has 13 residues.